The present T cell receptor (beta chain) was sequenced within a study of shared clonotypes between healthy human individuals. Study outcomes and limitations: Several donors held around 5% of naive CD4 clonotypes in common.

Genomic DNA (from each subset) was split evenly across several immunoSEQ plates. Produced via immunoSEQ multiplex PCR; TCRdb's table is partial and in-frame only. The data hold about a million clones, with less than 85% observed a single time. This clone was observed many times. Its target is not known. The same CDR3 can be traced to other DNA sequences in this sample. Per the germline V gene, CDR1 is GTSNPN and CDR2 is SVGIG (reference sequence). Trimming removed 0 bases from V and 0 bases from J, with 2 bases in between. The CDR3 consists of 12 residues. The receptor's source is a man between 18 and 35 years old in good health. The specimen sequenced was memory CD4+ T cells sorted from blood. Subset given: CD45RA-negative fraction. V usage is TRBV30 and J usage is TRBJ1-1; D gene unclear. CDR3 protein: CAWSVVNTEAFF. The CDR3 nucleotides read TGTGCCTGGAGTGTTGTGAACACTGAAGCTTTCTTT.